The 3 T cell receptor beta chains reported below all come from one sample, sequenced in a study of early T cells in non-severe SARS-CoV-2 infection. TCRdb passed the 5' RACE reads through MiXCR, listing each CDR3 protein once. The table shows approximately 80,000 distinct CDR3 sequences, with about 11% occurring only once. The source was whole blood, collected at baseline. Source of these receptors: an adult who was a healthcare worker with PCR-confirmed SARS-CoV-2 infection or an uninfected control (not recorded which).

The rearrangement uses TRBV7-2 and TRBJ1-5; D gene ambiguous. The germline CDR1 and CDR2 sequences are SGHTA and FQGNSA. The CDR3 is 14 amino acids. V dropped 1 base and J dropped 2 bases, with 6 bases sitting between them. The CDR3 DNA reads TGTGCCAGCAGCTTAGGGCAGGGCAATCAGCCCCAGCATTTT. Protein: CASSLGQGNQPQHF.

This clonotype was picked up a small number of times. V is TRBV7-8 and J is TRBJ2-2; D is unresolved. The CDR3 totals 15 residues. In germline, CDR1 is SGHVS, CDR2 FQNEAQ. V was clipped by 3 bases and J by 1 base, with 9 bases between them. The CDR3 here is CASSFRVQNTGELFF. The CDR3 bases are TGTGCCAGCAGCTTTAGGGTCCAGAACACCGGGGAGCTGTTTTTT. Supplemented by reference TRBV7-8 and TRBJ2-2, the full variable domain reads GAGVSQSPRYKVAKRGQDVALRCDPISGHVSLFWYQQALGQGPEFLTYFQNEAQLDKSGLPSDRFFAERPEGSVSTLKIQRTQQEDSAVYLCASSFRVQNTGELFFGEGSRLTVL.

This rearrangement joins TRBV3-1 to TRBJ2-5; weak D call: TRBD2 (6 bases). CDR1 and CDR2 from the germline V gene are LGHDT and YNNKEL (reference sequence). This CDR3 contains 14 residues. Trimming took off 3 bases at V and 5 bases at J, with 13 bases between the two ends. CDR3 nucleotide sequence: TGTGCCAGCAGCCACCCGGGGAGGTGGGAGACCCAGTACTTC. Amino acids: CASSHPGRWETQYF.